This T cell receptor (beta chain) was identified in a study of cytomegalovirus exposure and HLA in healthy donors. Study results and limitations: The presence/absence work took it that sequencing depth was about the same across donors. Researchers reportedly found TCR beta sequences accurately predicted most subjects' HLA-A and HLA-B alleles. Later on, a genetic analysis was performed. It linked a missense variant in DCLRE1C with V- and J-gene trimming of TCR beta.

CDR3 length: 20 amino acids. Germline CDR1 and CDR2: MGHRA and YSYEKL. Losses at the gene ends were 1 base for V and 7 bases for J; bases not matched to a gene: 20. The PCR had 60 Vbeta and 13 Jbeta primers. TCRdb's table, derived via immunoSEQ multiplex PCR, lists solely in-frame clones and lacks some. The sample holds around 280,000 clones, 85% to 90% seen once. This clone came up once. Its antigen is currently unknown. Input material: PBMCs. The V call is TRBV4-1, the J call TRBJ2-3; 10 bases agree with TRBD2. The receptor was isolated from a young woman in good health and CMV-seronegative. DNA of the CDR3: TGCGCCAGCAGCCAAGTGTCGGTTAGCGGGGGGCTTAAGATCGTGTATACGCAGTATTTT. Translation gives CASSQVSVSGGLKIVYTQYF.